Following are 29 T cell receptor beta chains from one sample sequenced in a study of a mutant IDH1 vaccine in newly diagnosed glioma. Time point noted: week 11, during vaccination. Doses comprised 300 ug of mutant IDH1 20-mer peptide each, plus topical imiquimod. Produced via immunoSEQ multiplex PCR; TCRdb's table is partial and in-frame only. The sample contains tens of thousands of clones, 60% to 80% of which appear only once. Which antigens these TCRs recognize remains unknown. Sequences were derived from PBMCs, sampled from a glioma patient whose treatment included an IDH1 peptide vaccine. The origin of the receptors is a woman between 18 and 29 years old with glioma.

V gene TRBV11-2 combines with J gene TRBJ2-2, with D perhaps TRBD1 (6 bases). Germline CDR1 SGHAT, CDR2 FQNNGV. Trimming took off 8 bases at V and 1 base at J, with 17 bases between the two ends. CDR3 length equals 16 residues. The CDR3 nucleotides are TGTGCCAGCTCCCCGGTCAGGGGATTGAACACCGGGGAGCTGTTTTTT. Residues: CASSPVRGLNTGELFF.

The chain links TRBV7-9 to TRBJ2-1; a possible D gene is TRBD1 (5 bases). The CDR3 is 14 amino acids. Germline CDR1 SEHNR, CDR2 FQNEAQ (reference sequence). The ends were cut back, 5 bases at V and 5 bases at J, with 13 bases in the middle. The CDR3 region is CASSRGGSDNEQFF. CDR3 DNA: TGTGCCAGCAGCAGGGGCGGATCGGACAATGAGCAGTTCTTC. The whole variable domain, remainder taken from reference TRBV7-9 and TRBJ2-1, is DTGVSQNPRHKITKRGQNVTFRCDPISEHNRLYWYRQTLGQGPEFLTYFQNEAQLEKSRLLSDRFSAERPKGSFSTLEIQRTEQGDSAMYLCASSRGGSDNEQFFGPGTRLTVL.

This clone was counted only a few times. V usage is TRBV18 and J usage is TRBJ2-7, with a weak D call TRBD1 (5 bases). Germline V gives CDR1 KGHSH, CDR2 LQKENI. V shed 3 bases and J shed 4 bases, with 13 bases lying between them. The CDR3 is 14 residues long. CDR3: CASSPGQGLYEQYF. The CDR3 nucleotides are TGTGCCAGCTCACCGGGGCAGGGCTTGTACGAGCAGTACTTC.

The V call is TRBV6-5, the J call TRBJ2-7; tentative D call: TRBD2 (5 bases). Germline values: CDR1 MNHEY, CDR2 SVGAGI. The CDR3 covers 14 residues. V was pared by 0 bases and J by 5 bases, with 11 bases between. The CDR3 DNA is TGTGCCAGCAGTTACTCGGCGAGCGGAAACGAGCAGTACTTC. Translated, it gives CASSYSASGNEQYF.

The rearrangement links TRBV6-5 to TRBJ2-7; D is unresolved. The germline gives CDR1 MNHEY, CDR2 SVGAGI. V was pared by 2 bases and J by 7 bases, with 9 bases between. This CDR3 has 12 residues. CDR3 nucleotides: TGTGCCAGCAGTTACCTTATGGGGGAGCAGTACTTC. It is translated as CASSYLMGEQYF.

The rearrangement links TRBV11-2 to TRBJ1-1; a possible D gene is TRBD1 (5 bases). This CDR3 spans 14 amino acids. Trimming removed 0 bases at V and 5 bases at J, with 10 bases between. CDR1 and CDR2 (germline): SGHAT, FQNNGV. CDR3 nucleotides: TGTGCCAGCAGCTTAGAAGGAGGGGTGACTGAAGCTTTCTTT. This translates into CASSLEGGVTEAFF.

The CDR3 spells CASSLARQGRHEQYF. The CDR3 DNA reads as TGTGCCAGCAGCTTAGCAAGACAGGGTCGGCACGAGCAGTACTTC. This chain connects TRBV11-3 to TRBJ2-7, with 7 positions matching TRBD1. V lost 1 base, J lost 5 bases, and 8 bases stayed unmatched. Germline V gives CDR1 SGHNT, CDR2 YENEEA. The length of the CDR3 is 15 residues.

This chain joins TRBV4-2 and TRBJ2-7; a weak D match, TRBD2 (6 bases). The CDR3 totals 13 residues. V lost 4 bases, J lost 1 base, and 8 bases lay in between. Germline values: CDR1 LGHNA, CDR2 YNFKEQ. In nucleotides, the CDR3 is TGTGCCAGCAGCCGCGGGACTTCCTACGAGCAGTACTTC. Translation: CASSRGTSYEQYF.

For this clone: A junction boundary mismatches the germline segment, possibly from a read error. The J gene is TRBJ2-3, the V gene TRBV5-1, with D perhaps given as TRBD1 or TRBD2 (7 bases each). This CDR3 region has 13 residues. The V gene's germline CDR1 is SGHRS and CDR2 YFSETQ. The CDR3: CASSGGQREYCDF. The DNA for the CDR3 is TGCGCCAGCAGCGGGGGACAGCGGGAATACTGTGATTTT.

The chain employs TRBV19 and TRBJ2-6, with D maybe TRBD1 (5 bases). Germline CDR1 LNHDA, CDR2 SQIVND (reference sequence). CDR3 size: 15 residues. The V gene lost 4 bases and the J gene lost 4 bases, with 11 bases spanning the gap. For the CDR3, the DNA is TGTGCCAGTAGTAGAGCAGGGCCAGGGGCCAACGTCCTGACTTTC. Amino acids: CASSRAGPGANVLTF.

This rearrangement joins TRBV7-9 to TRBJ1-1; TRBD1 might be the D (6 bases). There are 14 residues in the CDR3. The V and J ends lost 11 bases and 7 bases respectively, with 23 bases between them. Germline V gene data show CDR1 as SEHNR and CDR2 as FQNEAQ (reference sequence). The CDR3 DNA follows: TGTGCCGCTACCAACTTTAAGGGGGGGAGTGAAGCTTTCTTT. Translated: CAATNFKGGSEAFF.

J is TRBJ1-6 and V is TRBV7-8; 7 nucleotides match TRBD1. This CDR3 is built from 14 residues. Germline values: CDR1 SGHVS, CDR2 FQNEAQ. V dropped 5 bases and J dropped 7; count of bases not matched to a gene: 5. The CDR3, as DNA: TGTGCCAGCAGCCCGGGACAGTTCAATTCACCCCTCCACTTT. Protein product: CASSPGQFNSPLHF.

DNA of the CDR3: TGTGCCAGCAGCCCGTTCGGAGGGGGAGCCAAAAACATTCAGTACTTC. It is translated as CASSPFGGGAKNIQYF. The V and J genes are TRBV5-4 and TRBJ2-4; tentatively, D is TRBD1 or TRBD2 (6 bases each). Trimming stripped 4 bases from V and 0 bases from J, with 14 bases between. CDR3 length equals 16 residues. Per germline, CDR1 SGHNT and CDR2 YYREEE (reference sequence).

A few counts support this clone. The genes are TRBV6-4 and TRBJ1-5; D remains ambiguous. Germline-derived CDR1 and CDR2 are MRHNA and SNTAGT. V was cut by 8 bases and J by 7 bases, with 12 bases left in between. CDR3 length equals 12 residues. DNA of the CDR3: TGTGCCAGCGGTCCTCCCGACCAGCCCCAGCATTTT. It yields the protein CASGPPDQPQHF.

This sequence joins TRBV4-1 and TRBJ1-3; D not certain. V was trimmed by 4 bases and J by 0 bases, leaving 10 bases between them. The CDR3 is made up of 15 amino acids. Germline V lookup: CDR1 MGHRA, CDR2 YSYEKL. The CDR3 here is CASSPGLSSGNTIYF. CDR3 bases: TGCGCCAGCAGCCCGGGCCTGAGCTCTGGAAACACCATATATTTT.

This clone has a handful of counts. This chain links TRBV4-2 with TRBJ1-2; D possibly corresponds to TRBD1 (6 bases). The CDR3 spans 15 residues. Germline CDR1 reads LGHNA; CDR2 reads YNFKEQ. The germline V and J ends were trimmed by 6 bases and 1 base, with 15 bases remaining between them. The CDR3: CASSRTRTDNYGYTF. Written as DNA, the CDR3 is TGTGCCAGCAGTCGAACTCGGACAGATAACTATGGCTACACCTTC.

The gene calls are TRBV4-1 and TRBJ1-1; D is perhaps TRBD1 (5 bases). Trimming stripped 0 bases from V and 0 bases from J, with 11 bases between. The germline gives CDR1 MGHRA, CDR2 YSYEKL. This CDR3 contains 16 residues. CDR3 bases: TGCGCCAGCAGCCAAGAAGATCAGGGATTGAACACTGAAGCTTTCTTT. Translated, it gives CASSQEDQGLNTEAFF.

The V call is TRBV6-1, the J call TRBJ1-5; no reliable D call. The V gene's germline CDR1 is MNHNS and CDR2 SASEGT. The V and J ends lost 1 base and 2 bases respectively, with 9 bases between them. The CDR3 has 15 residues. CDR3 nucleotide sequence: TGTGCCAGCAGTGAAGTTTGGACGGGCAATCAGCCCCAGCATTTT. Translating gives CASSEVWTGNQPQHF.

V and J are TRBV7-2 and TRBJ2-7; TRBD2 matches 12 bases. The length of the CDR3 is 15 residues. With V trimmed by 2 bases and J by 6 bases, 5 bases remained unmatched. Germline loops: CDR1 SGHTA, CDR2 FQGNSA. The CDR3 coding sequence is TGTGCCAGCAGCTTACGACTAGCGGGAGAAGGCGAGCAGTACTTC. This gives the protein CASSLRLAGEGEQYF.

The rearrangement links TRBV6-1 to TRBJ2-7, with D hard to call. V was pared by 4 bases and J by 7 bases, with 8 bases between. The CDR3 length is 11 residues. Germline V lookup: CDR1 MNHNS, CDR2 SASEGT. CDR3 loop: CASSVSREQYF. In DNA form, the CDR3 reads TGTGCCAGCAGTGTGAGCAGGGAGCAGTACTTC.

The chain employs TRBV7-2 and TRBJ2-7, with a weak D call TRBD1 (5 bases). V shed 5 bases and J shed 6 bases, with 14 bases lying between them. Per germline, CDR1 SGHTA and CDR2 FQGNSA. The CDR3 loop spans 13 amino acids. The CDR3 bases are TGTGCCAGCAGCATCAAGATAGGGGTCGAGCAGTACTTC. Protein sequence: CASSIKIGVEQYF.

The rearrangement joins TRBV7-2 to TRBJ2-5; tentative D call: TRBD2 (7 bases). CDR1 SGHTA and CDR2 FQGNSA come from the germline V gene. Trimming removed 1 base from V and 7 bases from J, with 16 bases in between. The CDR3 loop spans 15 amino acids. The CDR3 region is CASSLGLRGAGTQYF. The CDR3 coding sequence is TGTGCCAGCAGCTTAGGTCTTCGGGGGGCTGGGACCCAGTACTTC. Drawing the rest from reference TRBV7-2 and TRBJ2-5, the complete variable domain is GAGVSQSPSNKVTEKGKDVELRCDPISGHTALYWYRQSLGQGLEFLIYFQGNSAPDKSGLPSDRFSAERTGGSVSTLTIQRTQQEDSAVYLCASSLGLRGAGTQYFGPGTRLLVL.

CDR3 DNA sequence: TGTGCCAGCAGCGCCAGGGGTACTGGGGAAAAACTGTTTTTT. Residues: CASSARGTGEKLFF. The chain carries TRBV7-9 and TRBJ1-4, with D perhaps TRBD1 (6 bases). With 5 bases removed from V and 8 bases from J, the gap between germline ends came to 15 bases. CDR1 is SEHNR and CDR2 is FQNEAQ in the germline V gene (reference sequence). CDR3 length: 14 amino acids.

The CDR3 spells CAWSASGLSNQPQHF. The CDR3 nucleotides read TGTGCCTGGAGTGCATCAGGGCTCAGCAATCAGCCCCAGCATTTT. This chain links TRBV30 with TRBJ1-5; D might be TRBD1 (5 bases). Germline values: CDR1 GTSNPN, CDR2 SVGIG (reference sequence). The CDR3 is made up of 15 amino acids. V lost 1 base, J lost 1 base, and 11 bases lay in between.

V gene TRBV25-1 combines with J gene TRBJ1-1; TRBD1 aligns across 9 bases. J was trimmed by 0 bases and V by 6 bases; bases with no gene match: 2. The CDR3 totals 14 residues. Germline CDR1 is MGHDK and CDR2 is SYGVNS. The CDR3 loop is CASRDRGMNTEAFF. CDR3 DNA sequence: TGTGCCAGCAGGGACAGGGGAATGAACACTGAAGCTTTCTTT.

The chain has TRBV19 and TRBJ1-1, with 8 bases that match TRBD1. V trimming: 5 bases; J trimming: 1 base; junction bases outside the gene matches: 6. CDR1 and CDR2 from the germline V gene are LNHDA and SQIVND (reference sequence). The CDR3 is made up of 15 amino acids. CDR3 in DNA: TGTGCCAGTAGTTTAGGGACAGGAACGAACACTGAAGCTTTCTTT. Translated, it gives CASSLGTGTNTEAFF.

This clone came up once. The gene calls are TRBV6-1 and TRBJ1-4, with 10 bases matching TRBD1. Trimming took 2 bases from V and 6 from J; bases not matched to a gene: 6. Germline CDR1 is MNHNS and CDR2 is SASEGT. The CDR3 length is 16 residues. The CDR3 bases are TGTGCCAGCAGTGAAAGACCGACAGGGGGCTATGAAAAACTGTTTTTT. Amino acid sequence: CASSERPTGGYEKLFF.

The table lists this clone with a few counts. The chain recombines TRBV28 with TRBJ1-1, with no clear D. The germline V gene encodes CDR1 MDHEN and CDR2 SYDVKM. Trimming pared 5 bases from V and 0 bases from J, leaving 4 bases between. CDR3 length: 12 amino acids. Here the CDR3 DNA reads TGTGCCAGCAGTACGTTGAACACTGAAGCTTTCTTT. This gives the protein CASSTLNTEAFF.

In its sample, this clone was seen a few times. The J gene is TRBJ1-4, the V gene TRBV19, with D uncertain. Trimming took off 9 bases at V and 3 bases at J, with 14 bases between the two ends. CDR1 is LNHDA and CDR2 is SQIVND in the germline V gene (reference sequence). CDR3 length: 14 amino acids. The CDR3 region is CASGWGWANEKLFF. The CDR3 nucleotides read TGTGCCAGCGGTTGGGGTTGGGCTAATGAAAAACTGTTTTTT.